This TCR beta chain was found in a study of shared clonotypes between healthy human individuals. Study-wide points: Relative to their counterparts shared across all four donors, non-shared clonotypes exhibited diminished generation probabilities.

This CDR3 is built from 14 residues. Germline V lookup: CDR1 LNHDA, CDR2 SQIVND (reference sequence). Between the trimmed V and J ends, which lost 7 bases and 2 bases, there was a span of 13 bases. The assay used deep level. Tens of thousands of T cell genomes (about 0.2 ug DNA) went into each sorted-subset replicate. TCRdb's copy holds only in-frame clones and misses some; the assay was immunoSEQ multiplex PCR. Among roughly 2.5 million clones listed, over 85% were seen once. Of note for this clone: Its target is not known.

The sample was naive CD4+ T cells sorted from blood. Subset denoted: CD45RA+ positively selected. This sequence was found in a man between 18 and 29 years old in good health. The chain is built from TRBV19 and TRBJ2-3; D uncertain. The CDR3 nucleotides read TGTGCCAGTAAGGACCGGGCCTTCACAGATACGCAGTATTTT. Translation: CASKDRAFTDTQYF.